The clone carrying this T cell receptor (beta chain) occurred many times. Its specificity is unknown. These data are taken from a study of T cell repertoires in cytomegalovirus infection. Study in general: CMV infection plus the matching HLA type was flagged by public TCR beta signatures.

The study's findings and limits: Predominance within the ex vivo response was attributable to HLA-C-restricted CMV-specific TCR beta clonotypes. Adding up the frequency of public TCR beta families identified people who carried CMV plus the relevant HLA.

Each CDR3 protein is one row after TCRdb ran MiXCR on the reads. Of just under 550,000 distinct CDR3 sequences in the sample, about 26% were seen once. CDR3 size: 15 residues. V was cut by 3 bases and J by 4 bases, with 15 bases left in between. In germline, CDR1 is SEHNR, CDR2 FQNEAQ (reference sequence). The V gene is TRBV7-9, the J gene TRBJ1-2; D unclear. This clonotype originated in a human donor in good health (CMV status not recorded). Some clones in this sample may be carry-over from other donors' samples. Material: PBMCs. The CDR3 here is CASSFRQDPAYGYTF. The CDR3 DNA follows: TGTGCCAGCAGCTTCAGACAAGACCCTGCCTATGGCTACACCTTC.